The source of this T cell receptor (beta chain) is a study of post-analysis software for immune sequencing data. Study overall: Courses of disease covered relapsing-remitting, secondary progressive and progressive-relapsing multiple sclerosis.

Broader study findings: The study found TRBV5-6, TRBV5-1 and TRBV20-1 among about five TRBV segments more frequent in patients than controls. Those with multiple sclerosis, the patient group, showed significantly lower normalized Chao1 diversity than controls.

Comments on this clonotype: Antigen unknown.

CDR3 size: 16 residues. Germline CDR1 and CDR2: DFQATT and SNEGSKA (reference sequence). cDNA libraries for TCR beta contained unique molecular identifiers. When about 0.9 to 11 million T cells were used, they gave 500,000 or so cDNA molecules. TCRdb reprocessed the PCR reads with MiXCR, giving one entry per CDR3 protein. The sample lists roughly 800,000 distinct CDR3 sequences, approximately 44% occurring once. This TCR was recovered from a girl aged 10-17 years with multiple sclerosis. The sample comprised blood. This chain joins TRBV20-1 and TRBJ2-4, with 10 bases that match TRBD1. The J call may be faulty, since TRBJ2-7 better matches the DNA end. The CDR3 loop reads CSARDSEGQGLYEQYF. CDR3 bases: TGCAGTGCTAGAGACTCCGAGGGACAGGGGCTATACGAGCAGTACTTC.